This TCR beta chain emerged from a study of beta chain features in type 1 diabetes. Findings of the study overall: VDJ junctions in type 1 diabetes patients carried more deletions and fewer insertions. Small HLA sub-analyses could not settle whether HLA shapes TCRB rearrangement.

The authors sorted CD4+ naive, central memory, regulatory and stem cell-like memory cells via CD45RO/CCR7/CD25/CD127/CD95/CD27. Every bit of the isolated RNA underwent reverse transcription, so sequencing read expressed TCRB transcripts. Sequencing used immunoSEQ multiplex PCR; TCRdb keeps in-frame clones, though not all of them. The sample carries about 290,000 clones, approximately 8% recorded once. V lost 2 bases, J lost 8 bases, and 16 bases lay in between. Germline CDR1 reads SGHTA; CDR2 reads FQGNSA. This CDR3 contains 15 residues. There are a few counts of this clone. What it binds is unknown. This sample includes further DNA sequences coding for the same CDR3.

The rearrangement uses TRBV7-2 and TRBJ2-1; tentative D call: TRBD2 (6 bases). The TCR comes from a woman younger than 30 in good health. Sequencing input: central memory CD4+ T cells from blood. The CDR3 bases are TGTGCCAGCAGCTTATTCGGGGGAACGGTCTATGAGCAGTTCTTC. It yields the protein CASSLFGGTVYEQFF.